A selection of T cell receptor beta chains follows, all from one sample in a study of early T cells in non-severe SARS-CoV-2 infection. Each CDR3 protein is one row after TCRdb ran MiXCR on the 5' RACE reads. The table has roughly 56,000 distinct CDR3 sequences, roughly 13% seen once. The source material was whole blood. These receptors all come from an adult who was a healthcare worker with PCR-confirmed SARS-CoV-2 infection or an uninfected control (not recorded which). CDR3s include the opening cysteine and the closing phenylalanine or tryptophan. D genes are given only for firm matches. Rows give clone size only sometimes, using once, few, many, or a class for an expanded clone.

J	D	size	length	V	CDR3	DNA
TRBJ1-2	.	.	14	TRBV4-2	CASSREVGTYGYTF	TGTGCCAGCAGCAGGGAAGTAGGGACCTATGGCTACACCTTC
TRBJ1-1	.	.	13	TRBV7-6	CASSSGANTEAFF	TGTGCCAGCAGCTCAGGGGCTAACACTGAAGCTTTCTTT
TRBJ1-3	TRBD1	many	15	TRBV12-3/TRBV12-4	CASSPGGVSGNTIYF	TGTGCCAGCAGTCCAGGGGGAGTCTCTGGAAACACCATATATTTT
TRBJ2-7	.	once	11	TRBV6-5	CASSSSLTLYF	TGTGCCAGCAGTTCCTCACTGACACTCTACTTC
TRBJ1-2	.	few	15	TRBV6-5	CASSYGGASNYGYTF	TGTGCCAGCAGTTACGGGGGGGCGTCTAACTATGGCTACACCTTC
TRBJ2-3	TRBD1	.	15	TRBV10-3	CAINEGQGATDTQYF	TGTGCCATCAATGAAGGACAGGGGGCAACAGATACGCAGTATTTT
TRBJ2-6	.	many	15	TRBV7-2	CASFPLVAGANVLTF	TGTGCCAGCTTCCCGTTGGTGGCTGGGGCCAACGTCCTGACTTTC
TRBJ1-1	.	.	14	TRBV29-1	CSSAGGLGSTEAFF	TGCAGCTCAGCGGGGGGGCTGGGATCCACTGAAGCTTTCTTT
TRBJ1-1	TRBD1	many	14	TRBV6-1	CASPGAGGNTEAFF	TGTGCCAGCCCCGGGGCAGGGGGGAACACTGAAGCTTTCTTT
TRBJ1-5	.	many	16	TRBV2	CASSELGGVGNQPQHF	TGTGCCAGCAGTGAACTGGGAGGGGTTGGCAATCAGCCCCAGCATTTT
TRBJ2-5	TRBD1	many	14	TRBV29-1	CSVGDRGQFETQYF	TGCAGCGTAGGGGACAGGGGGCAATTCGAGACCCAGTACTTC
TRBJ2-6	TRBD1	many	18	TRBV6-6	CASSPTTGGVPGANVLTF	TGTGCCAGCAGTCCCACGACAGGGGGCGTGCCTGGGGCCAACGTCCTGACTTTC
TRBJ2-5	.	.	12	TRBV29-1	CSVDKAQETQYF	TGCAGCGTTGATAAGGCACAAGAGACCCAGTACTTC
TRBJ1-5	.	many	15	TRBV7-9	CASSPGAAFGQPQHF	TGTGCCAGCAGCCCAGGGGCGGCCTTCGGGCAGCCCCAGCATTTT
TRBJ2-1	TRBD2	many	13	TRBV19	CASSALAGGEQFF	TGTGCCAGTAGTGCGCTAGCGGGAGGTGAGCAGTTCTTC
TRBJ1-5	.	few	13	TRBV19	CAGSPGQYQPQHF	TGTGCCGGATCGCCGGGACAATACCAGCCCCAGCATTTT
TRBJ2-1	TRBD1	many	15	TRBV6-5	CASSYGVGGGNEQFF	TGTGCCAGCAGTTACGGGGTAGGGGGCGGAAATGAGCAGTTCTTC
TRBJ2-2	.	medium-sized	13	TRBV7-9	CASRNRITGELFF	TGTGCCAGCAGGAACCGGATTACCGGGGAGCTGTTTTTT
TRBJ1-1	.	many	16	TRBV29-1	CSVAGGVEGQNTEAFF	TGCAGCGTTGCAGGAGGGGTCGAGGGGCAGAACACTGAAGCTTTCTTT
TRBJ2-5	TRBD1	.	16	TRBV5-1	CASSLAPIGQGETQYF	TGCGCCAGCAGCTTGGCCCCAATAGGACAGGGAGAGACCCAGTACTTC
TRBJ2-7	TRBD1	many	16	TRBV4-1	CASSLPGQGLSYEQYF	TGCGCCAGCAGCCTACCGGGACAGGGGCTATCCTACGAGCAGTACTTC
TRBJ2-3	TRBD2	.	13	TRBV10-2	CAISGSGWDTQYF	TGCGCCATTAGCGGGTCCGGATGGGATACGCAGTATTTT
TRBJ1-4	.	many	14	TRBV18	CASARGQQNEKLFF	TGTGCCAGCGCCCGGGGCCAGCAAAATGAAAAACTGTTTTTT
TRBJ2-5	.	.	16	TRBV21-1	CASSKRGTVNQETQYF	TGTGCCAGCAGCAAAAGGGGTACAGTGAACCAAGAGACCCAGTACTTC
TRBJ1-1	.	once	12	TRBV28	CASSASITEAFF	TGTGCCAGCAGTGCATCGATCACTGAAGCTTTCTTT
TRBJ2-1	TRBD1	.	19	TRBV9	CASSVGTGQTSSSYNEQFF	TGTGCCAGCAGCGTTGGGACAGGGCAAACCTCAAGCTCCTACAATGAGCAGTTCTTC
TRBJ2-3	.	.	11	TRBV9	CASTGTDTQYF	TGTGCCAGCACCGGTACAGATACGCAGTATTTT
TRBJ1-5	TRBD1	few	14	TRBV7-8	CASSTQGGNQPQHF	TGTGCCAGCAGCACACAGGGGGGCAATCAGCCCCAGCATTTT
TRBJ1-3	.	many	13	TRBV2	CASMDSSGNTIYF	TGTGCCAGCATGGACAGTTCTGGAAACACCATATATTTT
TRBJ1-1	TRBD1	few	11	TRBV28	CASSLTGSVFF	TGTGCCAGCAGTTTGACAGGGTCAGTTTTCTTT
TRBJ2-2	TRBD2	many	15	TRBV29-1	CSVLGLAVNTGELFF	TGCAGCGTGTTGGGACTAGCGGTAAACACCGGGGAGCTGTTTTTT
TRBJ1-1	.	few	13	TRBV12-3/TRBV12-4	CASSILRGGEAFF	TGTGCCAGCAGCATCCTTAGGGGGGGGGAAGCTTTCTTT
TRBJ2-7	.	few	14	TRBV11-2	CASSLVWGAYEQYF	TGTGCCAGCAGCTTAGTTTGGGGAGCCTACGAGCAGTACTTC
TRBJ1-2	.	many	13	TRBV5-6	CASSLGQAIPRTF	TGTGCCAGCAGCTTGGGACAGGCAATACCTAGGACCTTC
TRBJ1-2	TRBD1	few	15	TRBV14	CASSQNDRELIGYTF	TGTGCCAGCAGCCAAAACGACAGGGAGTTGATTGGCTACACCTTC
TRBJ2-1	.	many	15	TRBV11-2	CASSSQGSPYNEQFF	TGTGCCAGCAGCTCACAGGGAAGCCCCTACAATGAGCAGTTCTTC
TRBJ1-2	.	many	14	TRBV5-1	CASSQTTEFYGYTF	TGCGCCAGCAGTCAAACCACCGAGTTCTATGGCTACACCTTC
TRBJ1-2	TRBD1	few	14	TRBV7-2	CASSWDRGPYGYTF	TGTGCCAGCAGCTGGGACAGGGGACCATATGGCTACACCTTC
TRBJ2-7	TRBD2	few	14	TRBV5-1	CASSVSGDAYEQYF	TGCGCCAGCAGCGTTAGCGGGGACGCCTACGAGCAGTACTTC
TRBJ1-2	.	.	14	TRBV4-2	CASSQEGLGWGYTF	TGTGCCAGCAGCCAAGAGGGACTCGGTTGGGGCTACACCTTC
TRBJ2-2	.	few	12	TRBV4-1	CASSHNTGELFF	TGCGCCAGCAGCCACAACACCGGGGAGCTGTTTTTT
TRBJ2-3	TRBD1	.	11	TRBV11-3	CASSRDRTQYF	TGTGCCAGCAGCCGGGACAGAACGCAGTATTTT
TRBJ2-3	.	.	13	TRBV7-8	CASSLERPDTQYF	TGTGCCAGCAGCCTCGAGCGGCCCGATACGCAGTATTTT
TRBJ2-7	.	.	13	TRBV10-3	CAISGASSYEQYF	TGTGCCATCAGCGGCGCGAGCTCCTACGAGCAGTACTTC
TRBJ1-6	.	many	15	TRBV28	CASSLPRTLNSPLHF	TGTGCCAGCAGTTTACCCAGAACTCTTAATTCACCCCTCCACTTT
TRBJ1-1	.	few	16	TRBV7-9	CASSFLLVRGNTEAFF	TGTGCCAGCAGCTTCCTGCTCGTGAGGGGGAACACTGAAGCTTTCTTT
TRBJ2-1	TRBD2	.	17	TRBV5-5	CASSLVPSGSVLDEQFF	TGTGCCAGCAGCTTGGTACCGAGCGGGAGTGTTTTGGATGAGCAGTTCTTC
TRBJ2-1	TRBD2	few	15	TRBV20-1	CSASPAGGPYNEQFF	TGCAGTGCTAGTCCAGCGGGGGGGCCGTACAATGAGCAGTTCTTC
TRBJ1-1	.	.	15	TRBV29-1	CSVEDFDSMNTEAFF	TGCAGCGTTGAAGACTTCGACAGTATGAACACTGAAGCTTTCTTT
TRBJ1-1	.	.	12	TRBV3-1	CASSSEVAQAFF	TGTGCCAGCAGCTCTGAGGTGGCTCAGGCTTTCTTT
TRBJ1-3	.	few	16	TRBV18	CASSPTSGDSGNTIYF	TGTGCCAGCTCTCCTACGAGCGGGGACTCTGGAAACACCATATATTTT
TRBJ1-1	.	many	14	TRBV6-5	CASSYTGSSAEAFF	TGTGCCAGCAGTTATACAGGGAGTTCAGCTGAAGCTTTCTTT
TRBJ2-1	TRBD2	few	19	TRBV20-1	CSAREGNTLAGGPVPEQFF	TGCAGTGCTAGAGAGGGAAATACACTAGCGGGGGGGCCGGTTCCTGAGCAGTTCTTC